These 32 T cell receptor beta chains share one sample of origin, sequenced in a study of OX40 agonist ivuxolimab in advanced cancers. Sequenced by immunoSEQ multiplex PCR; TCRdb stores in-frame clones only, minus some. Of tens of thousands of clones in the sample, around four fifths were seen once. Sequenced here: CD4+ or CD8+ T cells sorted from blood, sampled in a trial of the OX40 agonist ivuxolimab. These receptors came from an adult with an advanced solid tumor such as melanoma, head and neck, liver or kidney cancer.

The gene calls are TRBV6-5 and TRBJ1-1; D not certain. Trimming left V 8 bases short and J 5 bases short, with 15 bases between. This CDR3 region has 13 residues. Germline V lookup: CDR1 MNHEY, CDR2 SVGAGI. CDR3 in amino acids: CASLARRATEAFF. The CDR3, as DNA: TGTGCCAGCTTAGCAAGACGGGCAACTGAAGCTTTCTTT.

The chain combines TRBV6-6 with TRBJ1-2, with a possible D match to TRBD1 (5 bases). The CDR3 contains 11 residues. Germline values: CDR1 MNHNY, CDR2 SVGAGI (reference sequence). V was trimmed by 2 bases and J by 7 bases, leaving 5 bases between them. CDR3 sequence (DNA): TGTGCCAGCAGTTACGGGGGTGGCTACACCTTC. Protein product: CASSYGGGYTF.

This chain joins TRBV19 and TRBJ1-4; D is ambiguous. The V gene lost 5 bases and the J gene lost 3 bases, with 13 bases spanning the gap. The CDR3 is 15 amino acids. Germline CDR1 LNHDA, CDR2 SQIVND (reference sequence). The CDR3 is CASSGGRRANEKLFF. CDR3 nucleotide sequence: TGTGCCAGTAGTGGCGGACGTCGGGCTAATGAAAAACTGTTTTTT.

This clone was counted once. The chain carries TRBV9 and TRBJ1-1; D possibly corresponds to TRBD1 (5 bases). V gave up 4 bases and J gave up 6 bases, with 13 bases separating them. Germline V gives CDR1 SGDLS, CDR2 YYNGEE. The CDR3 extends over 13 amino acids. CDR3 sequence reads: CASSPTGRAEAFF. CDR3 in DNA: TGTGCCAGCAGCCCCACGGGCAGGGCTGAAGCTTTCTTT.

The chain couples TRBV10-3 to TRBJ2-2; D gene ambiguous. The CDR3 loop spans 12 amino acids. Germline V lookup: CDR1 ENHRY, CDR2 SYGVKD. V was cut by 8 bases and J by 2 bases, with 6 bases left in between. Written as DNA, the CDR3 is TGTGCCATCGGAAAAAACACCGGGGAGCTGTTTTTT. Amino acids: CAIGKNTGELFF.

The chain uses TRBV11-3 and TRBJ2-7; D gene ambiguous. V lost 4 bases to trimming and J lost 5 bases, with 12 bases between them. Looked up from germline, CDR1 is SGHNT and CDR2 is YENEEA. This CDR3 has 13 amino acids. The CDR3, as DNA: TGTGCCAGCAGCTGGACCAGGAGCCACGAGCAGTACTTC. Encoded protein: CASSWTRSHEQYF.

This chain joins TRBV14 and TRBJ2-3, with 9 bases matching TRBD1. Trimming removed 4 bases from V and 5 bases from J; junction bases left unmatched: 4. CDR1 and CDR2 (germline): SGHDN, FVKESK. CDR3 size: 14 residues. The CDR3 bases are TGTGCCAGCAGCCCTTGGACAGGGGTAGATACGCAGTATTTT. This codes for CASSPWTGVDTQYF.

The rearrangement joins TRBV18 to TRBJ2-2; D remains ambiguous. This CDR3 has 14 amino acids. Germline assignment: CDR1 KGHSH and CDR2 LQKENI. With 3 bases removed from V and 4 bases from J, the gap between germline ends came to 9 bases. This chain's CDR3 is CASSPFDGTGELFF. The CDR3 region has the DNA TGTGCCAGCTCACCCTTCGACGGCACCGGGGAGCTGTTTTTT.

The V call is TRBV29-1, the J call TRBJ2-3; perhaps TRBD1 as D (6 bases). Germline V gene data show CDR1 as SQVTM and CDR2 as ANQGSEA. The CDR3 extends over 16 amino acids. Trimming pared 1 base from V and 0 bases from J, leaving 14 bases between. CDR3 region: CSVEVNGQISTDTQYF. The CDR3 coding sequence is TGCAGCGTTGAAGTTAACGGACAGATAAGCACAGATACGCAGTATTTT.

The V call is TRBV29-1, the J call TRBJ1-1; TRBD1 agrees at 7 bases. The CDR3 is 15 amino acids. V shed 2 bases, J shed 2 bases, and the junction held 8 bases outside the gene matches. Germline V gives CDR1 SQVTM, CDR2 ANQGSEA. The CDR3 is CSVELTGVINTEAFF. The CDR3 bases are TGCAGCGTTGAATTAACAGGGGTTATAAACACTGAAGCTTTCTTT.

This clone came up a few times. CDR3 DNA sequence: TGTGCCAGCAGCTTATATTGGCAGGGCCGTGGGGAGCAGTTCTTC. Its translation is CASSLYWQGRGEQFF. The chain couples TRBV7-8 to TRBJ2-1; possibly TRBD1 for D (5 bases). CDR3 length: 15 amino acids. The V gene's germline CDR1 is SGHVS and CDR2 FQNEAQ. Trimming took 2 bases from V and 10 from J, leaving 18 bases between them. Full variable domain (rest looked up from reference TRBV7-8 and TRBJ2-1): GAGVSQSPRYKVAKRGQDVALRCDPISGHVSLFWYQQALGQGPEFLTYFQNEAQLDKSGLPSDRFFAERPEGSVSTLKIQRTQQEDSAVYLCASSLYWQGRGEQFFGPGTRLTVL.

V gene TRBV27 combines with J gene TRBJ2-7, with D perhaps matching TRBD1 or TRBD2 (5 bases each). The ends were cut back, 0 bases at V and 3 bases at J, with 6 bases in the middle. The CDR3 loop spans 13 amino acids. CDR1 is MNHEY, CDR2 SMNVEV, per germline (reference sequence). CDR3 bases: TGTGCCAGCAGTTTATCGGGGGTCTACGAGCAGTACTTC. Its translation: CASSLSGVYEQYF.

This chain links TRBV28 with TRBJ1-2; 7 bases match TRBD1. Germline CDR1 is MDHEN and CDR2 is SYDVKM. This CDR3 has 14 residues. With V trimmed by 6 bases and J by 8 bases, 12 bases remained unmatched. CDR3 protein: CASSRWTGQYGYTF. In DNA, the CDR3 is TGTGCCAGCAGCCGTTGGACAGGACAGTACGGCTACACCTTC.

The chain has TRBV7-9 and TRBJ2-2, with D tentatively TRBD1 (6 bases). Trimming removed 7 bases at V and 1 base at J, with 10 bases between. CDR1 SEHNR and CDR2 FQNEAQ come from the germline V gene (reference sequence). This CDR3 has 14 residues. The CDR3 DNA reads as TGTGCCAGCATAGGGGGATTGAACACCGGGGAGCTGTTTTTT. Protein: CASIGGLNTGELFF.

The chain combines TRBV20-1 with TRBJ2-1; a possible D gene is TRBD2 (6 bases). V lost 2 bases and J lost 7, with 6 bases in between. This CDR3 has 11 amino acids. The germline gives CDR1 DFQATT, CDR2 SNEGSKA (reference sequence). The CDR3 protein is CSARSGNEQFF. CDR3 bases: TGCAGTGCTAGAAGCGGGAATGAGCAGTTCTTC.

The CDR3 coding sequence is TGTGCCAGTAGCGCCGGGACTTCTGGAAACACCATATATTTT. Translated, it gives CASSAGTSGNTIYF. The chain is built from TRBV19 and TRBJ1-3; TRBD1 might be the D (5 bases). Per the germline V gene, CDR1 is LNHDA and CDR2 is SQIVND (reference sequence). This CDR3 is 14 amino acids long. The V end lost 6 bases, the J end lost 1 base, and 10 bases lay between the germline ends.

CDR3 sequence reads: CASSFWQGDQETQYF. CDR3 nucleotide sequence: TGCGCCAGCAGCTTCTGGCAGGGAGATCAAGAGACCCAGTACTTC. The chain couples TRBV5-1 to TRBJ2-5; D is tentatively TRBD1 or TRBD2 (5 bases each). This CDR3 contains 15 residues. Germline-derived CDR1 and CDR2 are SGHRS and YFSETQ. V lost 2 bases and J 2 bases, leaving 13 bases between the germline ends.

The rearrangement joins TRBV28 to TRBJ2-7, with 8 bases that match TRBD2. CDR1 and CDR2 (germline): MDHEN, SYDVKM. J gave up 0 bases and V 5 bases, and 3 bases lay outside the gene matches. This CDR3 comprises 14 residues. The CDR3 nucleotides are TGTGCCAGCAGTCTAGCGGGTAACTCCTACGAGCAGTACTTC. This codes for CASSLAGNSYEQYF.

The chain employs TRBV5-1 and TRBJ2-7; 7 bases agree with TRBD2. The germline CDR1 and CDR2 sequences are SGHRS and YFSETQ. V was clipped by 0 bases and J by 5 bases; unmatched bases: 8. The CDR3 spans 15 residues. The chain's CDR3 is CASSLGSGGDDEQYF. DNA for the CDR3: TGCGCCAGCAGCTTGGGGTCGGGAGGTGACGACGAGCAGTACTTC.

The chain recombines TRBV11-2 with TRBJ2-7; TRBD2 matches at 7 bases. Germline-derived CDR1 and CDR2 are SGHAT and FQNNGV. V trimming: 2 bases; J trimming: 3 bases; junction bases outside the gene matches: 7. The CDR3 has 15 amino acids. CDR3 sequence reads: CASSLWWEGSYEQYF. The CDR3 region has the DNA TGTGCCAGCAGCTTATGGTGGGAGGGGAGCTACGAGCAGTACTTC. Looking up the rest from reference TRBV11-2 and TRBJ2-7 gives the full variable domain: EAGVAQSPRYKIIEKRQSVAFWCNPISGHATLYWYQQILGQGPKLLIQFQNNGVVDDSQLPKDRFSAERLKGVDSTLKIQPAKLEDSAVYLCASSLWWEGSYEQYFGPGTRLTVT.

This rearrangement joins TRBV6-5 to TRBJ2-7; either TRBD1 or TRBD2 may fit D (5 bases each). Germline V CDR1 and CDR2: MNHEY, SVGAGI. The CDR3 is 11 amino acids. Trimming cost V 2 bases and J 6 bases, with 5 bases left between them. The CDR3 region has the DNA TGTGCCAGCAGTTACGGGGGCGAGCAGTACTTC. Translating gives CASSYGGEQYF.

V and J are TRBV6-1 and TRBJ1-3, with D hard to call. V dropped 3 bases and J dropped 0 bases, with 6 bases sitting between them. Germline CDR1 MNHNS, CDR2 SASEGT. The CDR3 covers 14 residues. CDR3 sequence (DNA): TGTGCCAGCAGTGAGTCCTTCTCTGGAAACACCATATATTTT. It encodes CASSESFSGNTIYF.

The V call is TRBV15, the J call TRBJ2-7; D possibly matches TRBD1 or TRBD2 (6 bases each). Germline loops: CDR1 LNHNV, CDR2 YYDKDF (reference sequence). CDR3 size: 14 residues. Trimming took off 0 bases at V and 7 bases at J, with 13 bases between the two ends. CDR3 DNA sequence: TGTGCCACCAGCAGAGATTTTGGAGGGGGTGAGCAGTACTTC. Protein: CATSRDFGGGEQYF.

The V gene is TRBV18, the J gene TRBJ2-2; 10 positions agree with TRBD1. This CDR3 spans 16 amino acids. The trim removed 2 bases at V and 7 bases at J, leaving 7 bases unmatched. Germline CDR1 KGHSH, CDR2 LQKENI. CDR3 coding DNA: TGTGCCAGCTCACCATCGACAGGGGGCGTCGGCGGGGAGCTGTTTTTT. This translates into CASSPSTGGVGGELFF.

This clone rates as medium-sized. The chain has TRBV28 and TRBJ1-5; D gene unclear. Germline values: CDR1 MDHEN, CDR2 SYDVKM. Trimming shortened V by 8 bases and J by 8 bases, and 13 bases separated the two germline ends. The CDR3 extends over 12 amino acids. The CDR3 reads CASSGILEPQHF. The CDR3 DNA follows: TGTGCCAGCTCGGGGATCCTTGAGCCCCAGCATTTT.

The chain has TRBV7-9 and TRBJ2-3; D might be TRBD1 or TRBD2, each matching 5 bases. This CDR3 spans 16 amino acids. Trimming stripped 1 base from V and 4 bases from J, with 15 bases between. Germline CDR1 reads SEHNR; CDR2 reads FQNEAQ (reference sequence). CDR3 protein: CASSLVGERVSDTQYF. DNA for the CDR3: TGTGCCAGCAGCTTAGTGGGGGAGAGGGTCTCAGATACGCAGTATTTT.

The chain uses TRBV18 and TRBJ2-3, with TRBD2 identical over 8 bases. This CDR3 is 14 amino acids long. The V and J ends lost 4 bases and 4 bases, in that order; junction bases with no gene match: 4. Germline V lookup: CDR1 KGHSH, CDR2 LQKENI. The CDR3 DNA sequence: TGTGCCAGCTCACGCGGGAGGCCCCCAGATACGCAGTATTTT. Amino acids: CASSRGRPPDTQYF.

CDR3 loop: CASSWSGRGDTQYF. The CDR3 DNA reads TGTGCCAGCAGTTGGAGCGGGAGGGGTGATACGCAGTATTTT. This sequence joins TRBV6-6 and TRBJ2-3; 10 bases agree with TRBD2. Germline assignment: CDR1 MNHNY and CDR2 SVGAGI (reference sequence). J gave up 6 bases and V 4 bases, and 4 bases lay outside the gene matches. The CDR3 is made up of 14 amino acids.

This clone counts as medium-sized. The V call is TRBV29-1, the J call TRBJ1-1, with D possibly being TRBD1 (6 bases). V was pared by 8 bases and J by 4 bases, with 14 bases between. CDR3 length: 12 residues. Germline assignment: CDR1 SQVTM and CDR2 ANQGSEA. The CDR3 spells CSHYRVGTEAFF. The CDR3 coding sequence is TGCAGCCATTACAGGGTAGGCACTGAAGCTTTCTTT.

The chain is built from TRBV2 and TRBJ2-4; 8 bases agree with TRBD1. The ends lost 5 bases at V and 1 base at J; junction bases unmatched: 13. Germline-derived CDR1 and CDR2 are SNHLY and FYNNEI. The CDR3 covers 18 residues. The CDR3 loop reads CASSRDRSGYYAKNIQYF. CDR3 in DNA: TGTGCCAGCAGTCGGGACAGGAGTGGTTACTACGCCAAAAACATTCAGTACTTC. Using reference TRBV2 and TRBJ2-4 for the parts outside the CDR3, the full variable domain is EPEVTQTPSHQVTQMGQEVILRCVPISNHLYFYWYRQILGQKVEFLVSFYNNEISEKSEIFDDQFSVERPDGSNFTLKIRSTKLEDSAMYFCASSRDRSGYYAKNIQYFGAGTRLSVL.

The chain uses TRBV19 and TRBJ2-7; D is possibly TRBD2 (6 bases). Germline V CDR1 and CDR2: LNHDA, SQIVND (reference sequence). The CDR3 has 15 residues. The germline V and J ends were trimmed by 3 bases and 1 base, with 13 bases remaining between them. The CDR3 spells CASSIPGGGSYEQYF. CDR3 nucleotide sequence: TGTGCCAGTAGTATCCCTGGCGGAGGGTCCTACGAGCAGTACTTC.

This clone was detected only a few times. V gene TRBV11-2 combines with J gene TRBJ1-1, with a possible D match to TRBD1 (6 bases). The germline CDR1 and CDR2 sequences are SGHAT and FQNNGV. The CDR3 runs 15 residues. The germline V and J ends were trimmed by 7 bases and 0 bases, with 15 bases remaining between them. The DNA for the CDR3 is TGTGCCAGCACGTCGACAGGCAGTATGAACACTGAAGCTTTCTTT. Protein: CASTSTGSMNTEAFF.